The 30 T cell receptor beta chains in this list originate from one sample, sequenced in a study of cytomegalovirus exposure and HLA in healthy donors. The assay was immunoSEQ multiplex PCR, and TCRdb's table has in-frame clones only and misses some. The repertoire holds tens of thousands of clones, 95% to 98% seen once, with less than 0.8% in the top ten. Input material: PBMCs. All receptors come from a man between 18 and 29 years old in good health and CMV-seronegative.

The gene calls are TRBV19 and TRBJ2-5; D is uncertain. The CDR3 has 13 residues. Between the trimmed V and J ends, which lost 1 base and 3 bases, there was a span of 6 bases. Germline V lookup: CDR1 LNHDA, CDR2 SQIVND (reference sequence). The chain's CDR3 is CASSIARKETQYF. CDR3 nucleotide sequence: TGTGCCAGTAGTATAGCCAGGAAAGAGACCCAGTACTTC.

Written as DNA, the CDR3 is TGTGCCAGCAGCCCCCGACAGAGCAATCAGCCCCAGCATTTT. Translation gives CASSPRQSNQPQHF. V gene TRBV6-5 combines with J gene TRBJ1-5, with TRBD1 as a possible D gene (5 bases). The germline CDR1 and CDR2 sequences are MNHEY and SVGAGI. V gave up 6 bases and J gave up 1 base, with 10 bases separating them. The CDR3 sequence is 14 residues long.

The rearrangement uses TRBV2 and TRBJ2-7; 8 positions agree with TRBD2. The germline CDR1 and CDR2 sequences are SNHLY and FYNNEI. CDR3 size: 16 residues. After removal of 4 bases from V and 2 bases from J, the junction contained 10 bases not matched to a gene. For the CDR3, the DNA is TGTGCCAGCAGTGTACCTGCTGGGACTAGTACCTACGAGCAGTACTTC. Translated: CASSVPAGTSTYEQYF.

V and J are TRBV28 and TRBJ1-2; 11 bases line up with TRBD1. Germline V CDR1 and CDR2: MDHEN, SYDVKM. The CDR3 runs 13 residues. Trimming cost V 10 bases and J 8 bases; bases outside gene matches: 9. The CDR3 loop reads CATNWDRGKGYTF. The CDR3 bases are TGTGCCACAAACTGGGACAGGGGGAAAGGCTACACCTTC.

This clone was counted once. This chain links TRBV11-2 with TRBJ2-3, with D possibly matching TRBD2 (6 bases). The CDR3 loop spans 14 amino acids. Trimming pared 0 bases from V and 8 bases from J, leaving 12 bases between. Germline V CDR1 and CDR2: SGHAT, FQNNGV. Here the CDR3 reads CASSLDPTAGTQYF. The CDR3 bases are TGTGCCAGCAGCTTAGACCCGACAGCGGGTACGCAGTATTTT. Based on the CDR3 plus reference TRBV11-2 and TRBJ2-3, the full variable domain is EAGVAQSPRYKIIEKRQSVAFWCNPISGHATLYWYQQILGQGPKLLIQFQNNGVVDDSQLPKDRFSAERLKGVDSTLKIQPAKLEDSAVYLCASSLDPTAGTQYFGPGTRLTVL.

V usage is TRBV4-2 and J usage is TRBJ2-2, with TRBD2 identical over 7 bases. Trimming removed 1 base from V and 6 bases from J; junction bases left unmatched: 8. The CDR3 runs to 16 residues. Germline CDR1 is LGHNA and CDR2 is YNFKEQ. CDR3 amino acids: CASSQGGAGRAGELFF. The CDR3 DNA reads TGTGCCAGCAGCCAAGGAGGAGCGGGGCGAGCCGGGGAGCTGTTTTTT.

The chain employs TRBV2 and TRBJ2-1; unclear D gene. CDR1 is SNHLY, CDR2 FYNNEI, per germline. The CDR3 has 14 amino acids. Trimming removed 6 bases at V and 6 bases at J, with 15 bases between. The CDR3 sequence: CASRLALKINEQFF. The CDR3 nucleotides read TGTGCCAGCAGGTTAGCTCTAAAAATCAATGAGCAGTTCTTC.

This clone was seen only a few times. V usage is TRBV5-1 and J usage is TRBJ2-7, with 8 positions matching TRBD1. The germline V gene encodes CDR1 SGHRS and CDR2 YFSETQ. The junction had 2 bases not matched to a gene; V was cut back by 0 bases and J by 3 bases. This CDR3 is 14 amino acids long. The CDR3 nucleotides read TGCGCCAGCAGCTTGGGACAGGGGAACTACGAGCAGTACTTC. Protein sequence: CASSLGQGNYEQYF.

The CDR3 DNA is TGTGCCAGCAGCCCAAACCCGGGACTAGCGGGAGTGGGGAATGAGCAGTTCTTC. Residues: CASSPNPGLAGVGNEQFF. The chain couples TRBV9 to TRBJ2-1, with 14 nucleotides matching TRBD2. Trimming cost V 4 bases and J 7 bases; bases outside gene matches: 13. Germline V gives CDR1 SGDLS, CDR2 YYNGEE. The CDR3 totals 18 residues.

The chain couples TRBV19 to TRBJ1-1; 7 bases line up with TRBD1. CDR1 and CDR2 (germline): LNHDA, SQIVND (reference sequence). V trimming: 5 bases; J trimming: 1 base; junction bases outside the gene matches: 16. There are 18 residues in the CDR3. CDR3 residues: CASSASQGPTSENTEAFF. The CDR3 DNA reads TGTGCCAGTAGTGCCTCACAGGGGCCCACGTCCGAGAACACTGAAGCTTTCTTT.

The chain has TRBV19 and TRBJ1-5; no firm D call. This CDR3 is 15 amino acids long. CDR1 LNHDA and CDR2 SQIVND come from the germline V gene (reference sequence). V lost 3 bases to trimming and J lost 0 bases, with 9 bases between them. The CDR3 protein is CASSIAGYSNQPQHF. CDR3 coding DNA: TGTGCCAGTAGTATTGCGGGTTATAGCAATCAGCCCCAGCATTTT.

The J gene is TRBJ2-5, the V gene TRBV5-5, with D perhaps TRBD2 (5 bases). CDR3 length: 16 residues. The germline V and J ends were trimmed by 3 bases and 1 base, with 16 bases remaining between them. Germline CDR1 reads SGHKS; CDR2 reads YYEKEE (reference sequence). The CDR3 DNA reads TGTGCCAGCAGCTCGAGGGTAACCAAGTCCCAAGAGACCCAGTACTTC. Amino acids: CASSSRVTKSQETQYF.

V gene TRBV6-5 combines with J gene TRBJ1-2; D perhaps matches TRBD1 (5 bases). CDR3 size: 13 residues. Trimming took off 2 bases at V and 4 bases at J, with 8 bases between the two ends. Germline CDR1 reads MNHEY; CDR2 reads SVGAGI. The CDR3 region has the DNA TGTGCCAGCAGTTACCAGGGCTCCTATGGCTACACCTTC. The encoded protein is CASSYQGSYGYTF.

The chain couples TRBV30 to TRBJ2-1; TRBD1 is a possible D gene (5 bases). From germline, CDR1 is GTSNPN and CDR2 SVGIG (reference sequence). Between the trimmed V and J ends, which lost 0 bases and 15 bases, there was a span of 12 bases. The length of the CDR3 is 11 residues. The CDR3 DNA follows: TGTGCCTGGAGTGTAGGGCAGGGATGGTTCTTC. Residues: CAWSVGQGWFF. The variable domain in full, with the rest retrieved from reference TRBV30 and TRBJ2-1, is SQTIHQWPATLVQPVGSPLSLECTVEGTSNPNLYWYRQAAGRGLQLLFYSVGIGQISSEVPQNLSASRPQDRQFILSSKKLLLSDSGFYLCAWSVGQGWFFGPGTRLTVL.

The rearrangement joins TRBV5-1 to TRBJ2-3, with 7 positions matching TRBD2. V shed 7 bases, J shed 2 bases, and the junction held 10 bases outside the gene matches. The germline V gene encodes CDR1 SGHRS and CDR2 YFSETQ. This CDR3 comprises 15 residues. CDR3 sequence: CASCRGEGATDTQYF. The CDR3 DNA is TGCGCCAGCTGCCGGGGGGAGGGCGCCACAGATACGCAGTATTTT.

In DNA, the CDR3 is TGTGCCAGCAGGGGAGAACTCGCCTACGAGCAGTACGTC. Its protein product is CASRGELAYEQYV. J is TRBJ2-7 and V is TRBV2; the D gene is possibly TRBD2 (5 bases). The germline CDR1 and CDR2 sequences are SNHLY and FYNNEI. CDR3 length equals 13 residues. The ends were cut back, 6 bases at V and 2 bases at J, with 11 bases in the middle.

This clone has just a few counts. The J gene is TRBJ1-2, the V gene TRBV7-9, with D uncertain. The CDR3 has 16 amino acids. In germline, CDR1 is SEHNR, CDR2 FQNEAQ (reference sequence). With 5 bases removed from V and 4 bases from J, the gap between germline ends came to 20 bases. CDR3 DNA sequence: TGTGCCAGCAGCCACCCCGCGGTGGCGGTTGGCTATGGCTACACCTTC. As protein: CASSHPAVAVGYGYTF.

The chain uses TRBV6-1 and TRBJ1-1, with D tentatively TRBD1 (6 bases). V lost 10 bases to trimming and J lost 0 bases, with 18 bases between them. This CDR3 region has 15 residues. The V gene's germline CDR1 is MNHNS and CDR2 SASEGT. The chain's CDR3 is CAIVLVGDMNTEAFF. CDR3 in DNA: TGTGCCATCGTACTAGTGGGGGACATGAACACTGAAGCTTTCTTT.

The chain couples TRBV29-1 to TRBJ1-1; a possible D gene is TRBD1 (5 bases). V lost 5 bases and J 3 bases, leaving 13 bases between the germline ends. In germline, CDR1 is SQVTM, CDR2 ANQGSEA. The CDR3 has 13 amino acids. The CDR3 DNA sequence: TGCAGCGTTCCGGGGGGTAGCGACACTGAAGCTTTCTTT. Encoded protein: CSVPGGSDTEAFF.

The chain links TRBV5-4 to TRBJ2-5, with TRBD2 as a possible D gene (5 bases). The CDR3 is made up of 13 amino acids. Trimming took 3 bases from V and 6 from J, leaving 12 bases between them. CDR1 is SGHNT and CDR2 is YYREEE in the germline V gene (reference sequence). DNA for the CDR3: TGTGCCAGCAGCTCCCGGACTGGGCAGACCCAGTACTTC. This encodes CASSSRTGQTQYF.

J is TRBJ1-2 and V is TRBV7-2; D perhaps matches TRBD1 (6 bases). The CDR3 has 15 residues. CDR1 and CDR2 (germline): SGHTA, FQGNSA. V shed 5 bases and J shed 5 bases, with 18 bases lying between them. CDR3 nucleotide sequence: TGTGCCAGCAGCCGAATTCCGGGACACTCATATGGCTACACCTTC. Translating it yields CASSRIPGHSYGYTF.

The chain recombines TRBV6-5 with TRBJ2-1; 9 bases match TRBD1. This CDR3 region has 15 residues. Trimming at V came to 6 bases and at J to 7 bases, leaving 10 bases not matched to a gene. The germline gives CDR1 MNHEY, CDR2 SVGAGI. The CDR3: CASRHSGTGRNEQFF. The CDR3 bases are TGTGCCAGCAGGCACTCCGGGACAGGGAGGAATGAGCAGTTCTTC.

The gene calls are TRBV5-6 and TRBJ1-1; 9 bases align to TRBD1. The germline V gene has CDR1 SGHDT and CDR2 YYEEEE. Unmatched junction bases numbered 3, after V lost 5 bases and J lost 4 bases. CDR3 size: 13 residues. The CDR3 region has the DNA TGTGCCAGCAGGGTGACAGGGGGCACTGAAGCTTTCTTT. This gives the protein CASRVTGGTEAFF.

In its sample, this clone was seen once. The CDR3 sequence is CASSLRGRQGNTEAFF. CDR3 DNA sequence: TGTGCCAGCAGCTTACGGGGTAGACAGGGGAACACTGAAGCTTTCTTT. V and J are TRBV7-9 and TRBJ1-1, with TRBD1 matching over 7 bases. Trimming removed 2 bases from V and 1 base from J; junction bases left unmatched: 7. This CDR3 is 16 amino acids long. The germline CDR1 and CDR2 sequences are SEHNR and FQNEAQ (reference sequence).

The chain combines TRBV5-4 with TRBJ1-2, with TRBD1 as a possible D gene (5 bases). CDR1 and CDR2 (germline): SGHNT, YYREEE (reference sequence). Deletions cut 0 bases from V and 7 bases from J, with 13 bases between. The CDR3 has 14 residues. The CDR3 DNA sequence: TGTGCCAGCAGCTTGGCCAGGGCAAGCAGTGGCTACACCTTC. The encoded protein is CASSLARASSGYTF.

The chain has TRBV4-3 and TRBJ2-3, with D perhaps matching TRBD2 (6 bases). Germline CDR1 LGHNA, CDR2 YSLEER. The CDR3 loop spans 16 amino acids. The ends were cut back, 0 bases at V and 2 bases at J, with 12 bases in the middle. This CDR3 reads CASSQDLGGATDTQYF. As DNA, the CDR3 is TGCGCCAGCAGCCAAGATCTGGGCGGGGCCACAGATACGCAGTATTTT.

In this sample, this clone turned up once. The chain has TRBV11-2 and TRBJ2-1; D gene ambiguous. V shed 5 bases and J shed 4 bases, with 15 bases lying between them. Germline-derived CDR1 and CDR2 are SGHAT and FQNNGV. This CDR3 is 15 amino acids long. The CDR3 DNA reads TGTGCCAGCAGCGAAGGAACTACCTCTTACAATGAGCAGTTCTTC. This encodes CASSEGTTSYNEQFF.

The chain couples TRBV29-1 to TRBJ1-1, with TRBD1 identical over 10 bases. Unmatched junction bases numbered 6, after V lost 6 bases and J lost 5 bases. Germline V gene sequence: CDR1 SQVTM, CDR2 ANQGSEA. This CDR3 region has 13 residues. The CDR3 reads CSVPGQGRTEAFF. CDR3 nucleotides: TGCAGCGTGCCGGGACAGGGGAGGACTGAAGCTTTCTTT.

V usage is TRBV29-1 and J usage is TRBJ1-4; TRBD1 is a possible D gene (6 bases). Germline assignment: CDR1 SQVTM and CDR2 ANQGSEA. Trimming stripped 4 bases from V and 6 bases from J, with 9 bases between. This CDR3 contains 12 residues. Here the CDR3 reads CSVAGHDEKLFF. The CDR3 bases are TGCAGCGTTGCGGGACACGATGAAAAACTGTTTTTT. Full variable domain (outside the CDR3, taken from reference TRBV29-1 and TRBJ1-4): SAVISQKPSRDICQRGTSLTIQCQVDSQVTMMFWYRQQPGQSLTLIATANQGSEATYESGFVIDKFPISRPNLTFSTLTVSNMSPEDSSIYLCSVAGHDEKLFFGSGTQLSVL.

The chain links TRBV13 to TRBJ2-6, with a tentative D call TRBD1 (6 bases). Deletions cut 5 bases from V and 4 bases from J, with 21 bases between. The CDR3 contains 18 residues. Per germline, CDR1 PRHDT and CDR2 FYEKMQ (reference sequence). The CDR3 DNA reads as TGTGCCAGCAGCCCCGCCGACAGGTCAGCACGGGGGGCCAACGTCCTGACTTTC. Translating it yields CASSPADRSARGANVLTF.